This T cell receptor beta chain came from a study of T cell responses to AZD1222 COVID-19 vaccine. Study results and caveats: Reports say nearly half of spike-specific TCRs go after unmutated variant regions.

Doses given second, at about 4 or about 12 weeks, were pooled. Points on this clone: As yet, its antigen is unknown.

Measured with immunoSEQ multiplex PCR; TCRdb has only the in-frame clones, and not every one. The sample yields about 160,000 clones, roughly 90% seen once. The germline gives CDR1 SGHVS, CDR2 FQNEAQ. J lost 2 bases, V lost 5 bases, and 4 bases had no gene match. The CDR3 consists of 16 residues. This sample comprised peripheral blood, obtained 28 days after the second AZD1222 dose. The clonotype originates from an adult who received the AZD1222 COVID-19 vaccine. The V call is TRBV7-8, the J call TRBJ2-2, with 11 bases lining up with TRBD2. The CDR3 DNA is TGTGCCAGCAGCGAACGACTAGCGGGAAACACCGGGGAGCTGTTTTTT. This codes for CASSERLAGNTGELFF.